These T cell receptor beta chains were read from a single sample in a study of T cells after yellow fever vaccination. One entry per CDR3 protein, called by TCRdb with MiXCR from the 5' RACE reads. In the table there are roughly 320,000 distinct CDR3 sequences, 9.5% to 12% of which are singletons. The sequencing used CD4+ T cells sorted from PBMCs, collected 45 days after the yellow fever booster vaccination. The receptors were gathered from a man in his late teens or twenties who received the YFV17D yellow fever vaccine. Each CDR3 is given with its conserved first and last residue. Size values are once, few and many counts, or a class for expanded clones, and some rows have none.

CDR3,size,V,J
CASSLSGMAGGQGTQYF,.,TRBV7-2,TRBJ2-5
CATSPRSGANVLTF,.,TRBV15,TRBJ2-6
CASRFPGQGVHGYTF,few,TRBV4-1,TRBJ1-2
CASSPQTGESTGELFF,few,TRBV4-2,TRBJ2-2
CASSEAGIQETQYF,.,TRBV27,TRBJ2-5
CASSLVNGGNEKLFF,many,TRBV12-3/TRBV12-4,TRBJ1-4
CASSRRTGSPGEKLFF,.,TRBV7-2,TRBJ1-4
CASSPPGPFGTQYF,few,TRBV18,TRBJ2-5
CASSHRSGGISYNEQFF,once,TRBV4-1,TRBJ2-1
CATFRAANTEAFF,.,TRBV6-1,TRBJ1-1
CASSPQRRIQETQYF,many,TRBV7-2,TRBJ2-5
CASTSVAATEAFF,many,TRBV6-6,TRBJ1-1
CASSLFGGDLDYGYTF,.,TRBV5-1,TRBJ1-2
CSARRAEGAGDTQYF,.,TRBV20-1,TRBJ2-3
CSVEEIYFNGYTF,few,TRBV29-1,TRBJ1-2
CASSPQAGVTEAFF,.,TRBV9,TRBJ1-1
CASSFIEGAPTDTQYF,many,TRBV28,TRBJ2-3
CASSEGTPKLFF,few,TRBV6-1,TRBJ1-4
CASSRRWGWEETQYF,.,TRBV7-2,TRBJ2-5
CASSLRDSGELFF,few,TRBV12-3/TRBV12-4,TRBJ2-2
CASRKTGGENTIYF,many,TRBV5-6,TRBJ1-3
CASRDRVGPLHF,few,TRBV9,TRBJ1-6
CASSLYINEQFF,few,TRBV7-9,TRBJ2-1
CASSFGTWNTEAFF,many,TRBV11-2,TRBJ1-1
CASSPPLRRKYF,many,TRBV28,TRBJ2-7
CAWSASLTAETQYF,.,TRBV30,TRBJ2-5
CASSSPGQGFPGANVLTF,few,TRBV11-1,TRBJ2-6
CASSWSDRTEAFF,.,TRBV6-2/TRBV6-3,TRBJ1-1
CASSLPAGVTEQFF,many,TRBV7-2,TRBJ2-1
CASSIRTGDGLFF,.,TRBV6-5,TRBJ2-2
CASSLDRNQPQHF,many,TRBV7-2,TRBJ1-5
CASRTDREAQPQHF,few,TRBV5-1,TRBJ1-5
CASSVGELFSTDTQYF,.,TRBV9,TRBJ2-3
CSASPKGKGRGTDTQYF,many,TRBV20-1,TRBJ2-3
CASSVYMNTEAFF,once,TRBV5-5,TRBJ1-1
CASSSIQGRREKLFF,.,TRBV11-2,TRBJ1-4
CASRTAGRSYEQYF,.,TRBV13,TRBJ2-7
CASSQVNGGRETQYF,few,TRBV4-2,TRBJ2-5
CASSQGRVETQYF,many,TRBV4-2,TRBJ2-5
CASSDEQETQYF,.,TRBV5-5,TRBJ2-5
CASSAGLAESTDTQYF,few,TRBV25-1,TRBJ2-3